The sequence of this T cell receptor beta chain was determined in a study of T cell responses to AZD1222 COVID-19 vaccine. At the level of the study: Doses given second, at about 4 or about 12 weeks, were pooled.

Method: immunoSEQ multiplex PCR; TCRdb's copy keeps in-frame clones and lacks some. Of tens of thousands of clones listed, around 90% are singletons. Germline V CDR1 and CDR2: LNHDA, SQIVND (reference sequence). This CDR3 region has 15 residues. Between the trimmed V and J ends, which lost 3 bases and 5 bases, there was a span of 16 bases. The sample consisted of peripheral blood, taken on day 0 of AZD1222 vaccination. The sequence derives from an adult in good health. The chain has TRBV19 and TRBJ2-5; D is unresolved. The CDR3 region has the DNA TGTGCCAGTAGTATCGGATCTAGTTTACGTGAGACCCAGTACTTC. The encoded protein is CASSIGSSLRETQYF.